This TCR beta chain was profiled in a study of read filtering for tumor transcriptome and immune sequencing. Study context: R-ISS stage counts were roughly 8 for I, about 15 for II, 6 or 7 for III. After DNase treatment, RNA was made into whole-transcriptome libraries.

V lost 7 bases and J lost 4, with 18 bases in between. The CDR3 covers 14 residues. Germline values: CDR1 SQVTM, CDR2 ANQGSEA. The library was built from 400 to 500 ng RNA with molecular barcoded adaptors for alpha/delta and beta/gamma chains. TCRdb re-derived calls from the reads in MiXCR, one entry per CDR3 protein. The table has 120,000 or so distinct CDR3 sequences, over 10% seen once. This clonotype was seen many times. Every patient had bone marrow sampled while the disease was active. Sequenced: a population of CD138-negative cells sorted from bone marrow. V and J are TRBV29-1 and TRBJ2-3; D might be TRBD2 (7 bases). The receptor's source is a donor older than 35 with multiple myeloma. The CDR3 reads CSGGFGGLSDTQYF. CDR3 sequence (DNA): TGCAGCGGGGGATTCGGGGGGCTGTCAGATACGCAGTATTTT.